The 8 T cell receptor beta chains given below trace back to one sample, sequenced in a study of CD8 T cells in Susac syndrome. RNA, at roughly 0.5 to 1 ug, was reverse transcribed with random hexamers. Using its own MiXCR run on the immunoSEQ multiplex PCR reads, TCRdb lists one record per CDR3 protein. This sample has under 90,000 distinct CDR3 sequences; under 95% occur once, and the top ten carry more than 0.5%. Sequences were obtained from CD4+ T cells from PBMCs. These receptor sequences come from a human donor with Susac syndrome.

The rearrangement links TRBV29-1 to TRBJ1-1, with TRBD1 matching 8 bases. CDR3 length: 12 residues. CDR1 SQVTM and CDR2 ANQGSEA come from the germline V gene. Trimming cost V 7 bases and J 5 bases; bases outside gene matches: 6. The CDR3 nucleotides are TGCAGCGCCCTTAGGACAGGGACTGAAGCTTTCTTT. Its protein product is CSALRTGTEAFF.

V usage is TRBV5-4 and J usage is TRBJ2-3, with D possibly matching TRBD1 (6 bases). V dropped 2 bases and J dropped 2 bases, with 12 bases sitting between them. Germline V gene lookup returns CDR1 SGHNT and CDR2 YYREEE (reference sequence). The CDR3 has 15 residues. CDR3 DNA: TGTGCCAGCAGCTTTAGGGGGACCTTCACAGATACGCAGTATTTT. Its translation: CASSFRGTFTDTQYF.

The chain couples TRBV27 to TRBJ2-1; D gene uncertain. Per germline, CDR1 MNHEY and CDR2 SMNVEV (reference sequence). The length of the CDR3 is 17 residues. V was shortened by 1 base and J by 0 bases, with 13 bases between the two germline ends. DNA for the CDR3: TGTGCCAGCAGTTTATTGCCACACCAGAGCTCCTACAATGAGCAGTTCTTC. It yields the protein CASSLLPHQSSYNEQFF.

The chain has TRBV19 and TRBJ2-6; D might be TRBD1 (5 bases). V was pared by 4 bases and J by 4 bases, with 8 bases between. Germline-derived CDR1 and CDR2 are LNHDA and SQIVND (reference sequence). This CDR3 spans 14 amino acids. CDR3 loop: CASSTGPGANVLTF. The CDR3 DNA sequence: TGTGCCAGTAGTACAGGGCCCGGGGCCAACGTCCTGACTTTC.

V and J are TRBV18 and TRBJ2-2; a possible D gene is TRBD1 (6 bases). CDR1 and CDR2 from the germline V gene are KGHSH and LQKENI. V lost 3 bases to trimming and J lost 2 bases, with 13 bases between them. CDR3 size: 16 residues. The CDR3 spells CASSPMRQANTGELFF. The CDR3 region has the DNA TGTGCCAGCTCACCTATGAGACAGGCCAACACCGGGGAGCTGTTTTTT.

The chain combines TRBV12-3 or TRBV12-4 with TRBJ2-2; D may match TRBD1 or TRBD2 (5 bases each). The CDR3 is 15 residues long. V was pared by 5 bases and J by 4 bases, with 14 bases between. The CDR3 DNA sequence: TGTGCCAGCAGTCCCCAGGGAGACCCCACCGGGGAGCTGTTTTTT. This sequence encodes CASSPQGDPTGELFF.

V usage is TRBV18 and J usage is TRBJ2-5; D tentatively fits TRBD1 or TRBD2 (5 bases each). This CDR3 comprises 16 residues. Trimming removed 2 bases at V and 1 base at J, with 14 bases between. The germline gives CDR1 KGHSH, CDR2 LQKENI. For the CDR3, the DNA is TGTGCCAGCTCACCATTACGGAGGCAGGGCCAAGAGACCCAGTACTTC. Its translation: CASSPLRRQGQETQYF. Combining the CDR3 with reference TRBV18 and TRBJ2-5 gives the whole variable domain NAGVMQNPRHLVRRRGQEARLRCSPMKGHSHVYWYRQLPEEGLKFMVYLQKENIIDESGMPKERFSAEFPKEGPSILRIQQVVRGDSAAYFCASSPLRRQGQETQYFGPGTRLLVL.

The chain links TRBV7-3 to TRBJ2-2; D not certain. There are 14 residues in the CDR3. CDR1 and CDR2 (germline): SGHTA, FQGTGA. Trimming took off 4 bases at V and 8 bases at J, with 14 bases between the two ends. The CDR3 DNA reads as TGTGCCAGCAGCTCCCAGCAAGGTCTTGGGGAGCTGTTTTTT. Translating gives CASSSQQGLGELFF.